A selection of T cell receptor beta chains follows, all from one sample in a study of blood T cell repertoires in COVID-19. The protocol was immunoSEQ multiplex PCR, while the TCRdb copy is restricted to in-frame clones and leaves out a portion. The sample carries more than 85,000 clones, around three quarters recorded once. The sequenced material came from peripheral blood. All receptors derive from a human donor in a cohort sampled during active or convalescent COVID-19. Each CDR3 is given with its conserved first and last residue. Each record gives: D gene, clone size, J gene, V gene, CDR3 protein, CDR3 DNA. The D gene is left open where the match is weak. Not all rows give a size; the values are once, few, many and, for expanded clones, a class.

>TRBD1|.|TRBJ1-6|TRBV6-5
CASSSGGATSYSPLHF
TGTGCCAGCAGTTCAGGGGGCGCGACTTCCTATTCACCCCTCCACTTT
>.|.|TRBJ1-1|TRBV10-3
CAISESKQVAGTEAFF
TGTGCCATCAGTGAGTCGAAGCAGGTGGCTGGCACTGAAGCTTTCTTT
>.|.|TRBJ1-1|TRBV9
CASSVDGQMNTEAFF
TGTGCCAGCAGCGTAGATGGACAGATGAACACTGAAGCTTTCTTT
>TRBD2|.|TRBJ2-5|TRBV4-1
CASSQEGRALETQYF
TGCGCCAGCAGCCAAGAAGGGAGGGCCTTGGAGACCCAGTACTTC
>.|once|TRBJ1-3|TRBV3-1/TRBV3-2
CASSQGQGTFSGNTIYF
TGTGCCAGCAGCCAAGGGCAGGGGACCTTCTCTGGAAACACCATATATTTT
>TRBD1|few|TRBJ2-3|TRBV12-5
CASGLGQGSDTQYF
TGTGCTAGTGGTTTGGGACAGGGGTCAGATACGCAGTATTTT
>.|.|TRBJ1-2|TRBV25-1
CASRANGDYGYTF
TGTGCCAGCAGGGCCAATGGTGACTATGGCTACACCTTC
>.|.|TRBJ2-3|TRBV24-1
CATSDSPTRIADTQYF
TGTGCCACCAGTGACTCTCCCACTAGGATAGCGGATACGCAGTATTTT
>TRBD1|.|TRBJ2-1|TRBV9
CASSLTGAPYNEQFF
TGTGCCAGCAGCCTAACAGGGGCCCCCTACAATGAGCAGTTCTTC
>.|few|TRBJ1-1|TRBV3-1/TRBV3-2
CASRGGTEAFF
TGTGCCAGCAGGGGGGGGACTGAAGCTTTCTTT
>.|.|TRBJ2-7|TRBV7-2
CASSLGTTSYEQYF
TGTGCCAGCAGCTTAGGGACTACAAGCTACGAGCAGTACTTC
>.|.|TRBJ2-7|TRBV6-5
CASSQQGSSYEQYF
TGTGCCAGCAGCCAACAGGGATCAAGCTACGAGCAGTACTTC
>TRBD1|.|TRBJ2-7|TRBV4-2
CASSWGPGQGKYEQYF
TGTGCCAGCAGCTGGGGACCGGGACAGGGGAAATACGAGCAGTACTTC
>.|.|TRBJ2-1|TRBV28
CASSFHPVSSYNEQFF
TGTGCCAGCAGTTTTCACCCCGTGAGCTCCTACAATGAGCAGTTCTTC
>TRBD1|.|TRBJ2-7|TRBV7-9
CASSRDRGLSFEQYF
TGTGCCAGCAGCCGTGACAGGGGTCTCTCCTTCGAGCAGTACTTC
>TRBD2|.|TRBJ2-4|TRBV2
CASNSGGAGENIQYF
TGTGCCAGCAACAGCGGGGGGGCAGGAGAAAACATTCAGTACTTC
>.|.|TRBJ2-1|TRBV20-1
CSASRGLTQFF
TGCAGTGCCAGCCGCGGACTCACGCAGTTCTTC
>TRBD2|.|TRBJ2-7|TRBV9
CASSASGTSGEQYF
TGTGCCAGCAGCGCTTCCGGGACTAGCGGCGAGCAGTACTTC
>TRBD1|.|TRBJ2-1|TRBV27
CASSRTGTYNEQFF
TGTGCCAGCAGTAGGACAGGGACCTACAATGAGCAGTTCTTC
>TRBD1|.|TRBJ2-5|TRBV7-8
CASSLDRTGGPETQYF
TGTGCCAGCAGCTTAGACCGAACAGGGGGCCCAGAGACCCAGTACTTC
>TRBD2|.|TRBJ2-7|TRBV27
CANLPPLAGGAYEQYF
TGTGCCAACCTTCCACCGCTAGCGGGGGGGGCCTACGAGCAGTACTTC
>TRBD2|.|TRBJ2-1|TRBV10-3
CAISTRTRTYNEQFF
TGTGCCATCAGCACCAGGACTAGAACCTACAATGAGCAGTTCTTC
>.|.|TRBJ2-2|TRBV5-1
CASSLVGTSTPGSGELFF
TGCGCCAGCAGCTTGGTCGGGACATCAACCCCCGGGTCCGGGGAGCTGTTTTTT
>.|.|TRBJ2-1|TRBV6-2/TRBV6-3
CASSYGLAAYGEQFF
TGTGCCAGCAGTTACGGGTTAGCGGCCTATGGTGAGCAGTTCTTC
>.|few|TRBJ1-2|TRBV5-4
CASSLLRDGYTF
TGTGCCAGCAGCTTGTTGAGGGATGGCTACACCTTC
>.|.|TRBJ1-2|TRBV14
CASSQASSAVDTF
TGTGCCAGCAGCCAAGCCAGCTCTGCGGTGGACACCTTC
>TRBD2|.|TRBJ2-1|TRBV19
CASSYRTSGSSGLVEQFF
TGTGCCAGTAGCTACCGAACTAGCGGGAGTTCAGGGCTGGTGGAGCAGTTCTTC
>TRBD2|.|TRBJ2-7|TRBV4-3
CASSTGSPGLAGAYEQYF
TGCGCCAGCAGTACAGGGTCTCCAGGACTAGCGGGGGCCTACGAGCAGTACTTC
>TRBD1|.|TRBJ2-4|TRBV7-2
CASSLQGAEGKNIQYF
TGTGCCAGCAGCCTACAGGGGGCGGAAGGCAAAAACATTCAGTACTTC
>.|.|TRBJ1-1|TRBV4-1
CASSQLGWGRAF
TGCGCCAGCAGCCAGCTCGGCTGGGGGCGCGCGTTT
>.|.|TRBJ2-1|TRBV5-1
CASSLPPGEWFF
TGCGCCAGCAGCTTGCCCCCGGGAGAGTGGTTCTTC
>TRBD1|.|TRBJ2-7|TRBV19
CASSIVAGQGATEQYF
TGTGCCAGTAGTATAGTTGCTGGACAGGGGGCTACCGAGCAGTACTTC
>.|.|TRBJ1-1|TRBV6-2/TRBV6-3
CASSFVPGHLNTEAFF
TGTGCCAGCAGTTTCGTTCCAGGACACCTGAACACTGAAGCTTTCTTT
>.|.|TRBJ2-7|TRBV11-2
CASSLGQQALFGEQYF
TGTGCCAGCAGCTTAGGCCAGCAGGCCCTTTTCGGCGAGCAGTACTTC
>.|once|TRBJ2-5|TRBV16
CASSFYRAETQYF
TGTGCCAGCAGCTTTTACAGGGCAGAGACCCAGTACTTC
>.|.|TRBJ1-6|TRBV7-6
CASSSDTYGSPLHF
TGTGCCAGCAGCTCGGACACCTATGGTTCACCCCTCCACTTT
>TRBD1|.|TRBJ1-3|TRBV19
CASSAGTARNTIYF
TGTGCCAGTAGTGCCGGGACAGCCAGAAACACCATATATTTT
>TRBD2|once|TRBJ2-1|TRBV7-8
CASSLEVLAGSYNEQFF
TGTGCCAGCAGCTTAGAGGTACTAGCGGGGTCCTACAATGAGCAGTTCTTC
>.|few|TRBJ2-5|TRBV6-5
CASSRGLQQETQYF
TGTGCCAGCAGCCGCGGACTACAGCAAGAGACCCAGTACTTC
>TRBD2|.|TRBJ2-3|TRBV7-9
CASSLASGGADTQYF
TGTGCCAGCAGCTTAGCTAGCGGGGGGGCAGATACGCAGTATTTT
>TRBD2|.|TRBJ2-1|TRBV27
CASRDLAGGNNEQFF
TGTGCCAGCAGGGATCTAGCGGGAGGGAACAATGAGCAGTTCTTC
>.|.|TRBJ2-6|TRBV7-9
CASSDIQATGANVLTF
TGTGCCAGCAGCGATATTCAGGCGACTGGGGCCAACGTCCTGACTTTC
>.|.|TRBJ1-1|TRBV7-2
CASSLLTVLNTEAFF
TGTGCCAGCAGCTTGCTGACAGTCCTGAACACTGAAGCTTTCTTT